Each of the 4 T cell receptor beta chains below was sequenced from the same sample in a study of T cell responses to AZD1222 COVID-19 vaccine (dated by TCRdb to the early 2020s). Library preparation was by the immunoSEQ multiplex PCR assay. Held by TCRdb, this immuneACCESS table contains in-frame sequences only and omits some clones. Under half of the omission traces to an unresolved V gene where checked; the cause of the rest is unknown. This sample gives 100,000 to 150,000 clones in total; just over 85% of them show up just once. Together, the top ten hold under 9% of the sample. What this sample's time point label stands for: baseline before first vaccination. The sequencing here drew on peripheral blood, taken on day 0 of AZD1222 vaccination. These receptors all come from an adult in good health.

The chain combines TRBV7-8 with TRBJ2-6, with unresolved D. The CDR3 sequence is 14 residues long. Trimming shortened V by 9 bases and J by 1 base, and 10 bases separated the two germline ends. Germline CDR1 is SGHVS and CDR2 is FQNEAQ. The CDR3 is CASGLGSGANVLTF. The CDR3 region has the DNA TGTGCCAGTGGGCTGGGATCTGGGGCCAACGTCCTGACTTTC.

V and J are TRBV27 and TRBJ2-2, with 7 bases matching TRBD1. CDR3 length equals 15 residues. Per germline, CDR1 MNHEY and CDR2 SMNVEV (reference sequence). With V trimmed by 4 bases and J by 1 base, 3 bases remained unmatched. The CDR3 reads CASSSGQRNTGELFF. The CDR3 DNA is TGTGCCAGCAGTTCGGGACAGAGGAACACCGGGGAGCTGTTTTTT.

This rearrangement joins TRBV27 to TRBJ1-1; D is uncertain. CDR1 and CDR2 (germline): MNHEY, SMNVEV (reference sequence). The CDR3 extends over 16 amino acids. Deletions cut 3 bases from V and 0 bases from J, with 14 bases between. CDR3 amino acids: CASSLKQSLMNTEAFF. The CDR3, as DNA: TGTGCCAGCAGTTTGAAGCAGAGTCTTATGAACACTGAAGCTTTCTTT.

This clone was seen just once. The chain couples TRBV12-5 to TRBJ2-2, with 9 bases that match TRBD1. Germline CDR1 LGHNT, CDR2 FRNRAP. This CDR3 spans 15 amino acids. The V segment lost 6 bases and the J segment 7 bases; nucleotides outside the gene matches: 9. Written as DNA, the CDR3 is TGTGCTAGTGGCTCGGGACAGGGAATCGGCGGGGAGCTGTTTTTT. This codes for CASGSGQGIGGELFF.